This TCR beta chain comes out of a study of human T cells and chemical hapten exposure. Trimming left V 2 bases short and J 3 bases short, with 11 bases between. This CDR3 contains 14 residues. Per germline, CDR1 SGHRS and CDR2 YFSETQ. TCRdb fed the RACE reads into MiXCR, producing one record per CDR3 protein. The table has about 120,000 distinct CDR3 sequences, about an eighth seen once. Time point in this sample: patch test 1, 2 weeks after DPC sensitization. As to treatment: therapeutic diphenylcyclopropenone sensitization with weekly scalp DPC. The sequence was obtained from a young man with alopecia areata. Some clones in this sample may be carry-over from other donors' samples. The chain uses TRBV5-1 and TRBJ1-1; D is unclear. This specimen consisted of whole blood, obtained in connection with sensitization to the hapten diphenylcyclopropenone (DPC). CDR3 sequence: CASSFSGVDTEAFF. The CDR3 DNA is TGCGCCAGCAGCTTTTCTGGGGTCGACACTGAAGCTTTCTTT.